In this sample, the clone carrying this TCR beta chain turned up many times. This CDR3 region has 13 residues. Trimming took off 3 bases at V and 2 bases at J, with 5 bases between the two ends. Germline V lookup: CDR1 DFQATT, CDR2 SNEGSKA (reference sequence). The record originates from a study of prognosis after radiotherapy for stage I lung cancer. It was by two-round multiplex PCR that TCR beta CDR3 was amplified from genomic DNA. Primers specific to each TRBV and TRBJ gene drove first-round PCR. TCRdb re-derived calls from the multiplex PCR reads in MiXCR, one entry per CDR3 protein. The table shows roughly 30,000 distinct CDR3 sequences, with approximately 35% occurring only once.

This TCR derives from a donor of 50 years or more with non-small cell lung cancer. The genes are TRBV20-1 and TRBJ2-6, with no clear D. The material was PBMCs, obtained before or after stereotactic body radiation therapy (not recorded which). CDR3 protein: CSARGTGANVLTF. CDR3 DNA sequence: TGCAGTGCTAGGGGCACTGGGGCCAACGTCCTGACTTTC.